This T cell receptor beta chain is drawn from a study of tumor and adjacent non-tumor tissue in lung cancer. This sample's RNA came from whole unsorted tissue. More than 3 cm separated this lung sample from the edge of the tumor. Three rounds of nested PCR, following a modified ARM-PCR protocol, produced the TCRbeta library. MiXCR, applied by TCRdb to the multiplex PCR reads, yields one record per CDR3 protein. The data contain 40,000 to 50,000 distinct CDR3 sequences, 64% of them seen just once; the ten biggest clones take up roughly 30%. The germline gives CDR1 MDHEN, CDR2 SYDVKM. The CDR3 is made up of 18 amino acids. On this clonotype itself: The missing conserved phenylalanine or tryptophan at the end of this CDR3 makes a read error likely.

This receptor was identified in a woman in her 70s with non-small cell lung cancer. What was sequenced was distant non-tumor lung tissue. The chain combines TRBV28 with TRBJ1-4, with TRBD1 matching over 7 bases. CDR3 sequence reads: CASSPNPGQIATTEKLFY. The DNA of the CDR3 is TGTGCCAGCAGCCCCAATCCGGGACAGATCGCAACTACTGAAAAACTGTTTTAT.